What follows are 27 T cell receptor beta chains derived from one specimen sequenced in a study of blood T cell repertoires in COVID-19. Clones were read by immunoSEQ multiplex PCR, and TCRdb kept only the in-frame ones, dropping some. This sample has some 490,000 clones, with approximately 85% found just once. Sequenced material: peripheral blood. These receptors were taken from a human donor in a cohort sampled during active COVID-19.

The chain recombines TRBV19 with TRBJ2-1; 7 positions match TRBD2. The V gene end was trimmed by 1 base and the J gene end by 2 bases; junction bases not matched to a gene: 5. The CDR3 totals 16 residues. The germline CDR1 and CDR2 sequences are LNHDA and SQIVND (reference sequence). CDR3 sequence: CASSIVGRETYNEQFF. The CDR3 DNA reads TGTGCCAGTAGTATAGTAGGGCGGGAGACCTACAATGAGCAGTTCTTC.

The chain uses TRBV11-2 and TRBJ2-2; the D gene is possibly TRBD2 (6 bases). The CDR3 contains 16 residues. Between the trimmed V and J ends, which lost 5 bases and 7 bases, there was a span of 20 bases. From germline, CDR1 is SGHAT and CDR2 FQNNGV. The CDR3, as DNA: TGTGCCAGCAGCGGCGGGACCCGGAAACACGGCGGGGAGCTGTTTTTT. Amino acids: CASSGGTRKHGGELFF.

The genes are TRBV5-1 and TRBJ1-1, with D unresolved. CDR1 and CDR2 from the germline V gene are SGHRS and YFSETQ. V was trimmed by 0 bases and J by 0 bases, leaving 9 bases between them. This CDR3 has 15 residues. The CDR3 spells CASSLAGLMNTEAFF. CDR3 DNA: TGCGCCAGCAGCTTGGCCGGTCTTATGAACACTGAAGCTTTCTTT.

This clone was seen a single time. V usage is TRBV3-1 (or the pseudogene TRBV3-2) and J usage is TRBJ1-4; D not certain. This CDR3 has 15 residues. CDR1 is LGHDT and CDR2 is YNNKEL in the germline V gene (reference sequence). Trimming took off 4 bases at V and 7 bases at J, with 16 bases between the two ends. In DNA, the CDR3 is TGTGCCAGCAGCCCCTCATTAGGGAGAGGTGAAAAACTGTTTTTT. It codes for CASSPSLGRGEKLFF.

The rearrangement joins TRBV11-2 to TRBJ2-4, with D perhaps TRBD2 (5 bases). The CDR3 consists of 16 residues. Between the trimmed V and J ends, which lost 4 bases and 7 bases, there was a span of 20 bases. Looked up from germline, CDR1 is SGHAT and CDR2 is FQNNGV. CDR3 sequence reads: CASSWEFQASMNIQYF. The CDR3, as DNA: TGTGCCAGCAGCTGGGAGTTTCAGGCTAGCATGAACATTCAGTACTTC.

This chain links TRBV28 with TRBJ2-1, with D possibly matching TRBD2 (6 bases). V was cut by 3 bases and J by 2 bases, with 17 bases left in between. The CDR3 spans 17 residues. Looked up from germline, CDR1 is MDHEN and CDR2 is SYDVKM. CDR3 amino acids: CASSLRRAGSAYNEQFF. CDR3 DNA: TGTGCCAGCAGTTTGAGACGGGCCGGGAGCGCCTACAATGAGCAGTTCTTC.

J is TRBJ2-7 and V is TRBV7-2, with D maybe TRBD2 (5 bases). The CDR3 sequence is 15 residues long. Germline loops: CDR1 SGHTA, CDR2 FQGNSA. The V gene lost 1 base and the J gene lost 3 bases, with 13 bases spanning the gap. CDR3 in DNA: TGTGCCAGCAGCTTAGGAGGTCGGACTCACTACGAGCAGTACTTC. Its protein is CASSLGGRTHYEQYF.

The chain employs TRBV10-3 and TRBJ1-1; no definite D call. Germline assignment: CDR1 ENHRY and CDR2 SYGVKD. Trimming left V 4 bases short and J 10 bases short, with 16 bases between. The CDR3 runs 13 residues. The CDR3 is CAISVGAPSPAFF. The CDR3, as DNA: TGTGCCATCAGTGTCGGAGCTCCCTCCCCAGCTTTCTTT.

This clone was recorded only once. The rearrangement uses TRBV7-8 and TRBJ2-2; weak D call: TRBD1 (6 bases). V lost 6 bases and J 6 bases, leaving 17 bases between the germline ends. Per the germline V gene, CDR1 is SGHVS and CDR2 is FQNEAQ. The CDR3 has 15 residues. The CDR3 spells CASSLMGATAGELFF. DNA for the CDR3: TGTGCCAGCAGTCTAATGGGGGCGACAGCCGGGGAGCTGTTTTTT.

The chain links TRBV6-2 or TRBV6-3 to TRBJ1-4; tentative D call: TRBD1 (6 bases). CDR3 size: 15 residues. The germline V gene encodes CDR1 MNHEY and CDR2 SVGEGT. V lost 2 bases and J lost 8, with 15 bases in between. The DNA for the CDR3 is TGTGCCAGCAGTTACATCTCAACGGGGGGCGAAAAACTGTTTTTT. Its translation is CASSYISTGGEKLFF.

This chain connects TRBV29-1 to TRBJ2-7; TRBD1 aligns across 7 bases. With V trimmed by 5 bases and J by 2 bases, 3 bases remained unmatched. The CDR3 has 12 residues. Germline CDR1 reads SQVTM; CDR2 reads ANQGSEA. In nucleotides, the CDR3 is TGCAGCGTTACTGGACAGGCCTACGAGCAGTACTTC. Its translation is CSVTGQAYEQYF.

Concerning this clone: This specimen includes other DNA sequences encoding the same CDR3. The chain recombines TRBV7-2 with TRBJ1-5, with 10 bases that match TRBD1. CDR1 and CDR2 (germline): SGHTA, FQGNSA. This CDR3 region has 14 residues. Germline trimming cut 3 bases from V and 5 bases from J; bases unmatched to any gene: 1. Written as DNA, the CDR3 is TGTGCCAGCAGCTTTGGACAGGGGGATCAGCCCCAGCATTTT. Protein product: CASSFGQGDQPQHF.

The chain carries TRBV19 and TRBJ2-5; 10 nucleotides align to TRBD2. This CDR3 has 15 residues. Germline V gene sequence: CDR1 LNHDA, CDR2 SQIVND (reference sequence). Losses at the gene ends were 5 bases for V and 6 bases for J; bases not matched to a gene: 9. The CDR3 sequence is CASSSGTSVVKTQYF. CDR3 DNA sequence: TGTGCCAGTAGTTCCGGGACTAGCGTTGTGAAGACCCAGTACTTC.

The chain employs TRBV2 and TRBJ1-1; no reliable D call. V lost 4 bases and J 4 bases, leaving 4 bases between the germline ends. CDR3 size: 11 residues. Germline CDR1 SNHLY, CDR2 FYNNEI. The chain's CDR3 is CASSVSTEAFF. CDR3 bases: TGTGCCAGCAGTGTGAGCACTGAAGCTTTCTTT. Based on the CDR3 plus reference TRBV2 and TRBJ1-1, the full variable domain is EPEVTQTPSHQVTQMGQEVILRCVPISNHLYFYWYRQILGQKVEFLVSFYNNEISEKSEIFDDQFSVERPDGSNFTLKIRSTKLEDSAMYFCASSVSTEAFFGQGTRLTVV.

V usage is TRBV7-9 and J usage is TRBJ1-1, with a tentative D call TRBD1 (6 bases). The V end lost 1 base, the J end lost 7 bases, and 10 bases lay between the germline ends. The germline CDR1 and CDR2 sequences are SEHNR and FQNEAQ (reference sequence). The CDR3 extends over 13 amino acids. DNA for the CDR3: TGTGCCAGCAGCTTAGATACAGGGCTTGAAGCTTTCTTT. This codes for CASSLDTGLEAFF.

The rearrangement uses TRBV5-1 and TRBJ1-3; 10 nucleotides agree with TRBD1. V was clipped by 4 bases and J by 2 bases; unmatched bases: 12. Germline CDR1 is SGHRS and CDR2 is YFSETQ. This CDR3 comprises 18 residues. This CDR3 is CASSQPQYDRGPGNTIYF. DNA of the CDR3: TGCGCCAGCAGCCAACCCCAGTACGACAGGGGGCCTGGAAACACCATATATTTT.

This chain uses TRBV25-1 with TRBJ2-3, with 15 bases matching TRBD2. Germline lookup yields CDR1 MGHDK and CDR2 SYGVNS. This CDR3 is 14 amino acids long. Unmatched junction bases numbered 1, after V lost 8 bases and J lost 4 bases. The CDR3 DNA follows: TGTGCCAGCGGACTAGCGGGAGGGGCAGATACGCAGTATTTT. Amino acids: CASGLAGGADTQYF.

The chain employs TRBV9 and TRBJ2-7; 9 nucleotides line up with TRBD2. Germline CDR1 is SGDLS and CDR2 is YYNGEE. V was pared by 4 bases and J by 4 bases, with 18 bases of the junction left unmatched. CDR3 length: 18 residues. The CDR3 nucleotides are TGTGCCAGCAGCTCCTCCCCCGGGGGGATAGCGGGAGCTTACGAGCAGTACTTC. Translation gives CASSSSPGGIAGAYEQYF.

This chain joins TRBV5-1 and TRBJ2-7, with 12 bases identical to TRBD2. Trimming cost V 5 bases and J 4 bases; bases outside gene matches: 10. This CDR3 has 16 residues. The germline V gene encodes CDR1 SGHRS and CDR2 YFSETQ. The CDR3 sequence is CASSSLAGGPEYEQYF. The CDR3 DNA reads as TGCGCCAGCAGTTCCCTAGCGGGAGGGCCAGAATACGAGCAGTACTTC.

The V call is TRBV19, the J call TRBJ1-6, with D uncertain. Trimming shortened V by 9 bases and J by 6 bases, and 15 bases separated the two germline ends. The germline CDR1 and CDR2 sequences are LNHDA and SQIVND (reference sequence). The CDR3 contains 14 residues. The CDR3 region has the DNA TGTGCCAGGAAACCCGGAGAGACTAATTCACCCCTCCACTTT. Amino acids: CARKPGETNSPLHF.

The V and J genes are TRBV6-5 and TRBJ2-1; D gene uncertain. The germline V gene has CDR1 MNHEY and CDR2 SVGAGI. V was clipped by 8 bases and J by 4 bases, with 9 bases between them. The CDR3 covers 12 residues. Written as DNA, the CDR3 is TGTGCCAGCTCTACGCCTTACAATGAGCAGTTCTTC. Translation gives CASSTPYNEQFF.

The chain employs TRBV19 and TRBJ2-7; 7 bases are shared with TRBD2. The CDR3 is 14 amino acids. Trimming removed 5 bases from V and 2 bases from J; junction bases left unmatched: 6. Germline CDR1 reads LNHDA; CDR2 reads SQIVND (reference sequence). In DNA, the CDR3 is TGTGCCAGTAGTGCCCAGCGGGGCCCCTACGAGCAGTACTTC. It translates to CASSAQRGPYEQYF.

This rearrangement joins TRBV7-9 to TRBJ1-1; D uncertain. V was trimmed by 1 base and J by 0 bases, leaving 12 bases between them. The germline CDR1 and CDR2 sequences are SEHNR and FQNEAQ (reference sequence). The CDR3 totals 16 residues. The chain's CDR3 is CASSLDVSYMNTEAFF. CDR3 DNA: TGTGCCAGCAGCTTAGATGTCAGTTACATGAACACTGAAGCTTTCTTT.

The CDR3 here is CASSQWTGYQETQYF. The CDR3 DNA reads as TGTGCCAGCAGCCAATGGACAGGGTACCAAGAGACCCAGTACTTC. The rearrangement joins TRBV14 to TRBJ2-5; TRBD1 aligns across 8 bases. CDR1 is SGHDN, CDR2 FVKESK, per germline. The CDR3 contains 15 residues. The ends lost 2 bases at V and 0 bases at J; junction bases unmatched: 2.

This chain connects TRBV7-3 to TRBJ2-2; the match to TRBD2 covers 9 bases. Germline V gene sequence: CDR1 SGHTA, CDR2 FQGTGA. V lost 1 base and J lost 2; bases outside the gene matches: 2. The CDR3 totals 16 residues. CDR3 nucleotides: TGTGCCAGCAGCTTAAGACTAGCGGATAACACCGGGGAGCTGTTTTTT. Translating it yields CASSLRLADNTGELFF. The whole variable domain, remainder taken from reference TRBV7-3 and TRBJ2-2, is GAGVSQTPSNKVTEKGKYVELRCDPISGHTALYWYRQSLGQGPEFLIYFQGTGAADDSGLPNDRFFAVRPEGSVSTLKIQRTERGDSAVYLCASSLRLADNTGELFFGEGSRLTVL.

V is TRBV7-9 and J is TRBJ2-7, with 10 bases that match TRBD1. V shed 3 bases, J shed 3 bases, and the junction held 5 bases outside the gene matches. The CDR3 is 15 amino acids. The germline CDR1 and CDR2 sequences are SEHNR and FQNEAQ (reference sequence). The CDR3 loop is CASSFDGDRGYEQYF. CDR3 coding DNA: TGTGCCAGCAGCTTCGACGGGGACAGGGGCTACGAGCAGTACTTC.

The genes are TRBV7-9 and TRBJ1-1; 10 nucleotides agree with TRBD1. Germline V gene sequence: CDR1 SEHNR, CDR2 FQNEAQ (reference sequence). This CDR3 is built from 18 residues. With 4 bases clipped from V and 2 bases from J, the junction kept 13 bases outside the gene matches. This CDR3 reads CASSWMRGRDRGNTEAFF. DNA for the CDR3: TGTGCCAGCAGCTGGATGAGAGGGAGGGACAGGGGAAACACTGAAGCTTTCTTT.